These T cell receptor beta chains were read from a single sample in a study of shared clonotypes between healthy human individuals. Profiled with immunoSEQ multiplex PCR; TCRdb holds only in-frame clones, not every one. The sample has 450,000 to 700,000 clones; nearly 97% are singletons. Sequenced: naive CD8+ T cells sorted from blood. The receptors stem from a woman between 25 and 40 years old in good health. CDR3s include the opening cysteine and the closing phenylalanine or tryptophan. A D gene is named only where the DNA matches it firmly. A clone size is listed for some rows: how often the clone was seen (once, few, many), or a class if it is expanded.

j_call: TRBJ1-1; clone_size: .; d_call: TRBD1; v_call: TRBV14; cdr3_aa: CASSHIPRDSYTEAFF; cdr3_nt: TGTGCCAGCAGCCATATACCCCGGGACAGTTACACTGAAGCTTTCTTT
j_call: TRBJ1-1; clone_size: once; d_call: .; v_call: TRBV6-1; cdr3_aa: CASSEMVLWTEAFF; cdr3_nt: TGTGCCAGCAGTGAAATGGTGTTGTGGACTGAAGCTTTCTTT
j_call: TRBJ2-1; clone_size: .; d_call: TRBD2; v_call: TRBV6-4; cdr3_aa: CASSDSASGLTYNEQFF; cdr3_nt: TGTGCCAGCAGTGACTCGGCTAGCGGACTCACTTACAATGAGCAGTTCTTC
j_call: TRBJ2-7; clone_size: .; d_call: .; v_call: TRBV6-5; cdr3_aa: CASSYGTDPPYEQYF; cdr3_nt: TGTGCCAGCAGTTATGGCACGGACCCCCCCTACGAGCAGTACTTC
j_call: TRBJ2-7; clone_size: .; d_call: .; v_call: TRBV27; cdr3_aa: CATAISLGPYEQYF; cdr3_nt: TGTGCCACCGCGATCAGCCTGGGACCGTACGAGCAGTACTTC
j_call: TRBJ2-7; clone_size: .; d_call: TRBD2; v_call: TRBV11-2; cdr3_aa: CASSRSGGSSYEQYF; cdr3_nt: TGTGCCAGCAGCCGTAGCGGGGGGAGCTCCTACGAGCAGTACTTC
j_call: TRBJ2-7; clone_size: once; d_call: .; v_call: TRBV29-1; cdr3_aa: CSVEDHREQYF; cdr3_nt: TGCAGCGTTGAAGATCATCGCGAGCAGTACTTC
j_call: TRBJ2-7; clone_size: .; d_call: TRBD2; v_call: TRBV2; cdr3_aa: CASSLTSGPYEQYF; cdr3_nt: TGTGCCAGCAGTTTGACTAGCGGCCCCTACGAGCAGTACTTC
j_call: TRBJ2-1; clone_size: .; d_call: .; v_call: TRBV29-1; cdr3_aa: CSVGRSGPSQYDEQFF; cdr3_nt: TGCAGCGTCGGAAGGTCGGGGCCTAGTCAGTACGATGAGCAGTTCTTC
j_call: TRBJ2-1; clone_size: .; d_call: .; v_call: TRBV28; cdr3_aa: CASSPPSHNEQFF; cdr3_nt: TGTGCCAGCAGCCCCCCCAGTCACAATGAGCAGTTCTTC
j_call: TRBJ2-1; clone_size: .; d_call: .; v_call: TRBV28; cdr3_aa: CASSFYAGLSYNEQFF; cdr3_nt: TGTGCCAGCAGTTTTTATGCGGGGCTATCCTACAATGAGCAGTTCTTC
j_call: TRBJ2-1; clone_size: .; d_call: TRBD2; v_call: TRBV10-2; cdr3_aa: CASRVGSGGYNEQFF; cdr3_nt: TGCGCCAGCAGGGTGGGTAGCGGGGGATACAATGAGCAGTTCTTC
j_call: TRBJ2-1; clone_size: .; d_call: TRBD2; v_call: TRBV5-4; cdr3_aa: CASSLLNSGIVEQFF; cdr3_nt: TGTGCCAGCAGCTTGTTAAATAGCGGGATCGTTGAGCAGTTCTTC
j_call: TRBJ2-7; clone_size: .; d_call: .; v_call: TRBV6-1; cdr3_aa: CASSESPTRSTYEQYF; cdr3_nt: TGTGCCAGCAGTGAAAGCCCGACAAGATCGACCTACGAGCAGTACTTC
j_call: TRBJ2-7; clone_size: once; d_call: TRBD1; v_call: TRBV11-2; cdr3_aa: CASSETQGLAGYEQYF; cdr3_nt: TGTGCCAGCAGCGAGACACAGGGGCTCGCGGGCTACGAGCAGTACTTC
j_call: TRBJ1-1; clone_size: .; d_call: .; v_call: TRBV6-5; cdr3_aa: CASSYSIPPITEAFF; cdr3_nt: TGTGCCAGCAGTTACTCGATCCCCCCAATTACTGAAGCTTTCTTT
j_call: TRBJ2-7; clone_size: .; d_call: .; v_call: TRBV11-2; cdr3_aa: CASEGVAPYEQYF; cdr3_nt: TGTGCCAGCGAAGGTGTAGCCCCCTACGAGCAGTACTTC
j_call: TRBJ1-5; clone_size: once; d_call: TRBD1; v_call: TRBV6-6; cdr3_aa: CASRPGQSNQPQHF; cdr3_nt: TGTGCCAGCAGGCCGGGACAGAGCAATCAGCCCCAGCATTTT
j_call: TRBJ2-7; clone_size: .; d_call: TRBD1; v_call: TRBV27; cdr3_aa: CASSLLTGVHEQYF; cdr3_nt: TGTGCCAGCAGTTTATTGACAGGGGTACACGAGCAGTACTTC
j_call: TRBJ2-7; clone_size: .; d_call: .; v_call: TRBV7-2; cdr3_aa: CASSEDYPRSYEQYF; cdr3_nt: TGTGCCAGCAGCGAGGACTATCCAAGATCCTACGAGCAGTACTTC
j_call: TRBJ2-7; clone_size: .; d_call: .; v_call: TRBV28; cdr3_aa: CASSSLTRGWHEQYF; cdr3_nt: TGTGCCAGCAGCTCTCTGACTAGAGGGTGGCACGAGCAGTACTTC
j_call: TRBJ2-1; clone_size: once; d_call: .; v_call: TRBV4-1; cdr3_aa: CASSRRESPRSVGYNEQFF; cdr3_nt: TGCGCCAGCAGCAGAAGAGAGTCGCCGAGATCTGTGGGGTACAATGAGCAGTTCTTC
j_call: TRBJ1-3; clone_size: .; d_call: .; v_call: TRBV7-7; cdr3_aa: CASSPDSGNTIYF; cdr3_nt: TGTGCCAGCAGCCCAGACTCTGGAAACACCATATATTTT
j_call: TRBJ2-7; clone_size: .; d_call: .; v_call: TRBV6-5; cdr3_aa: CASSYSGGEQYF; cdr3_nt: TGTGCCAGCAGTTACTCTGGGGGGGAGCAGTACTTC
j_call: TRBJ1-5; clone_size: .; d_call: .; v_call: TRBV4-1; cdr3_aa: CASSQGVGFGTQHF; cdr3_nt: TGCGCCAGCAGCCAAGGAGTGGGGTTCGGGACCCAGCATTTT
j_call: TRBJ2-2; clone_size: once; d_call: TRBD1; v_call: TRBV28; cdr3_aa: CASSLSGQGVITGELFF; cdr3_nt: TGTGCCAGCAGTTTATCGGGACAGGGAGTTATCACCGGGGAGCTGTTTTTT
j_call: TRBJ2-2; clone_size: once; d_call: TRBD2; v_call: TRBV27; cdr3_aa: CASSLGLAGVISTGELFF; cdr3_nt: TGTGCCAGCAGTCTGGGACTAGCGGGAGTAATAAGTACCGGGGAGCTGTTTTTT
j_call: TRBJ2-7; clone_size: .; d_call: .; v_call: TRBV27; cdr3_aa: CASSLFPLGEYEQYF; cdr3_nt: TGTGCCAGCAGTTTATTTCCTCTGGGAGAATACGAGCAGTACTTC
j_call: TRBJ2-1; clone_size: once; d_call: TRBD1; v_call: TRBV5-6; cdr3_aa: CASSWTGVEQFF; cdr3_nt: TGTGCCAGCAGCTGGACAGGGGTTGAGCAGTTCTTC
j_call: TRBJ2-7; clone_size: .; d_call: .; v_call: TRBV2; cdr3_aa: CASHGSGSRGTEQYF; cdr3_nt: TGTGCCAGCCATGGGTCAGGTTCACGAGGAACCGAGCAGTACTTC
j_call: TRBJ1-1; clone_size: .; d_call: .; v_call: TRBV6-5; cdr3_aa: CASIHPVGRAFF; cdr3_nt: TGTGCCAGCATCCATCCGGTCGGGAGGGCTTTCTTT
j_call: TRBJ1-3; clone_size: once; d_call: .; v_call: TRBV13; cdr3_aa: CASTIQTGPYSGNTIYF; cdr3_nt: TGTGCCAGCACCATCCAGACAGGCCCTTACTCTGGAAACACCATATATTTT
j_call: TRBJ2-7; clone_size: .; d_call: .; v_call: TRBV30; cdr3_aa: CAWSAHLSYEQYF; cdr3_nt: TGTGCCTGGAGTGCCCATCTCTCCTACGAGCAGTACTTC
j_call: TRBJ2-5; clone_size: .; d_call: .; v_call: TRBV19; cdr3_aa: CASSIGTTYSETQYF; cdr3_nt: TGTGCCAGTAGTATCGGGACCACTTACTCCGAGACCCAGTACTTC
j_call: TRBJ2-1; clone_size: .; d_call: TRBD2; v_call: TRBV29-1; cdr3_aa: CSGTSGGNEQFF; cdr3_nt: TGCAGCGGGACTAGCGGAGGTAATGAGCAGTTCTTC
j_call: TRBJ1-1; clone_size: once; d_call: .; v_call: TRBV29-1; cdr3_aa: CSVVEGLNTEAFF; cdr3_nt: TGCAGCGTTGTTGAGGGGCTGAACACTGAAGCTTTCTTT
j_call: TRBJ2-1; clone_size: .; d_call: TRBD2; v_call: TRBV7-2; cdr3_aa: CASSRGGKLAGDNEQFF; cdr3_nt: TGTGCCAGCAGCCGGGGGGGGAAACTAGCGGGCGACAATGAGCAGTTCTTC
j_call: TRBJ1-5; clone_size: .; d_call: TRBD1; v_call: TRBV28; cdr3_aa: CASRRQGLGQPQHF; cdr3_nt: TGTGCCAGCAGGAGACAGGGTTTAGGTCAGCCCCAGCATTTT
j_call: TRBJ2-7; clone_size: .; d_call: .; v_call: TRBV19; cdr3_aa: CASSIAAGYEQYF; cdr3_nt: TGTGCCAGTAGTATTGCGGCCGGGTACGAGCAGTACTTC
j_call: TRBJ2-7; clone_size: .; d_call: TRBD2; v_call: TRBV9; cdr3_aa: CASSTFSGGPNEQYF; cdr3_nt: TGTGCCAGCAGCACCTTTTCGGGAGGGCCCAACGAGCAGTACTTC
j_call: TRBJ1-2; clone_size: .; d_call: .; v_call: TRBV5-5; cdr3_aa: CASSFITGKGYTF; cdr3_nt: TGTGCCAGCAGCTTCATAACAGGGAAGGGCTACACCTTC
j_call: TRBJ1-1; clone_size: once; d_call: TRBD1; v_call: TRBV11-2; cdr3_aa: CASSRDRDTEAFF; cdr3_nt: TGTGCCAGCAGCCGCGACAGGGACACTGAAGCTTTCTTT
j_call: TRBJ1-2; clone_size: .; d_call: TRBD1; v_call: TRBV15; cdr3_aa: CATSSLTTGPYGYTF; cdr3_nt: TGTGCCACCAGCAGCCTAACGACAGGGCCCTATGGCTACACCTTC
j_call: TRBJ2-2; clone_size: .; d_call: .; v_call: TRBV14; cdr3_aa: CASSPRFGELFF; cdr3_nt: TGTGCCAGCAGCCCTAGGTTCGGGGAGCTGTTTTTT
j_call: TRBJ2-2; clone_size: .; d_call: .; v_call: TRBV28; cdr3_aa: CASDFSGAGELFF; cdr3_nt: TGTGCCAGCGATTTTAGTGGGGCCGGGGAGCTGTTTTTT
j_call: TRBJ2-7; clone_size: .; d_call: .; v_call: TRBV11-2; cdr3_aa: CASSLRGREQYF; cdr3_nt: TGTGCCAGCAGCTTACGGGGACGCGAGCAGTACTTC
j_call: TRBJ2-5; clone_size: .; d_call: .; v_call: TRBV19; cdr3_aa: CASSIEGTQYF; cdr3_nt: TGTGCCAGTAGTATAGAGGGGACCCAGTACTTC
j_call: TRBJ1-1; clone_size: .; d_call: .; v_call: TRBV27; cdr3_aa: CASSLSPEGHTEAFF; cdr3_nt: TGTGCCAGCAGTTTATCCCCTGAGGGGCACACTGAAGCTTTCTTT
j_call: TRBJ2-5; clone_size: .; d_call: .; v_call: TRBV28; cdr3_aa: CASSLRVGGIQETQYF; cdr3_nt: TGTGCCAGCAGTTTAAGGGTGGGGGGTATCCAAGAGACCCAGTACTTC
j_call: TRBJ2-5; clone_size: .; d_call: .; v_call: TRBV5-4; cdr3_aa: CASSFTSQETQYF; cdr3_nt: TGTGCCAGCAGCTTCACTAGCCAAGAGACCCAGTACTTC
j_call: TRBJ2-2; clone_size: .; d_call: TRBD2; v_call: TRBV11-2; cdr3_aa: CASSLAELIAGGKSGELFF; cdr3_nt: TGTGCCAGCAGCTTAGCCGAGTTGATAGCGGGAGGAAAGTCCGGGGAGCTGTTTTTT
j_call: TRBJ2-1; clone_size: .; d_call: TRBD2; v_call: TRBV11-1; cdr3_aa: CASSYGTSGNNEQFF; cdr3_nt: TGTGCCAGCAGCTACGGGACTAGCGGGAACAATGAGCAGTTCTTC
j_call: TRBJ1-1; clone_size: .; d_call: TRBD1; v_call: TRBV28; cdr3_aa: CASSIGPTGEAFF; cdr3_nt: TGTGCCAGCAGTATAGGACCGACAGGGGAAGCTTTCTTT